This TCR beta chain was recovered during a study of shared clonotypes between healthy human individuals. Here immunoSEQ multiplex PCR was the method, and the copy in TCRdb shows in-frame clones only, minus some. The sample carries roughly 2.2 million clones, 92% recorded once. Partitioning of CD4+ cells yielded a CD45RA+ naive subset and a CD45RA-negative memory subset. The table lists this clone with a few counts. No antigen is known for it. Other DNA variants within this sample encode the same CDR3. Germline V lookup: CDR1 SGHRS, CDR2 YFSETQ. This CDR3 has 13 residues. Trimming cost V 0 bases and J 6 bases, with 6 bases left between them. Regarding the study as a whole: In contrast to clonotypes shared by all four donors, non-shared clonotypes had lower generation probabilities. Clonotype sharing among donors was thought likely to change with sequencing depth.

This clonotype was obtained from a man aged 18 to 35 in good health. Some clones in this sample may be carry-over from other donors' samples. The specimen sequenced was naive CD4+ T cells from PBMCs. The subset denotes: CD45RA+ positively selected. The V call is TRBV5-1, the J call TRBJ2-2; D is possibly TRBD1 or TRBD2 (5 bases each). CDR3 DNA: TGCGCCAGCAGCTTGGAGGGACCCGGGGAGCTGTTTTTT. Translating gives CASSLEGPGELFF. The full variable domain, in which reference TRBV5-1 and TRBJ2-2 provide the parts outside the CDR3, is KAGVTQTPRYLIKTRGQQVTLSCSPISGHRSVSWYQQTPGQGLQFLFEYFSETQRNKGNFPGRFSGRQFSNSRSEMNVSTLELGDSALYLCASSLEGPGELFFGEGSRLTVL.